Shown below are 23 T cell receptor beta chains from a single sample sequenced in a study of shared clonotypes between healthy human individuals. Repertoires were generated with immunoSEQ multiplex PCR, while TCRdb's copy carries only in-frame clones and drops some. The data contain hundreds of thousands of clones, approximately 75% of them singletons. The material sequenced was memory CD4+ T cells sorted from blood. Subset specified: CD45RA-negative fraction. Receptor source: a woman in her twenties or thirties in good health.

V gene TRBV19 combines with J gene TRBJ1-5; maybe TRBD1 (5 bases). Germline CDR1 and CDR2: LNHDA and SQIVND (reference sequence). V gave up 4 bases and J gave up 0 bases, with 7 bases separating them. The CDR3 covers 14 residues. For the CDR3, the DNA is TGTGCCAGTAGTAACAGGATTAGCAATCAGCCCCAGCATTTT. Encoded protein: CASSNRISNQPQHF.

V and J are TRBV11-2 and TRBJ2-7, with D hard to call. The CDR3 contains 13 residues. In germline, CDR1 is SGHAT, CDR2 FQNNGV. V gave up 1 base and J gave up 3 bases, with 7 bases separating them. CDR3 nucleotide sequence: TGTGCCAGCAGCTTAGCACGATACTACGAGCAGTACTTC. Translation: CASSLARYYEQYF.

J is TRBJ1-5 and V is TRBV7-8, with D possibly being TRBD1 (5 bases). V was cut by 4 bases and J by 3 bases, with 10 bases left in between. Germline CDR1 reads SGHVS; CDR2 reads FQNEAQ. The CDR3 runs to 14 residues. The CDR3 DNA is TGTGCCAGCAGCTCAAACGGACACAATCAGCCCCAGCATTTT. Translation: CASSSNGHNQPQHF.

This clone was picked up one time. CDR3 in amino acids: CASGLAGYNEQFF. The CDR3 DNA sequence: TGTGCCAGCGGACTAGCGGGATACAATGAGCAGTTCTTC. J is TRBJ2-1 and V is TRBV2, with 12 nucleotides matching TRBD2. The germline CDR1 and CDR2 sequences are SNHLY and FYNNEI. This CDR3 contains 13 residues. Trimming at V came to 8 bases and at J to 4 bases, leaving 0 bases not matched to a gene.

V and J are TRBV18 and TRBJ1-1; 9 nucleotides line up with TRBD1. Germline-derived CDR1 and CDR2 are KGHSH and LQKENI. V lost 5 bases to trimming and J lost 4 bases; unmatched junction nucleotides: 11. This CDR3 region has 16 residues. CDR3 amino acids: CASSENRDREATEAFF. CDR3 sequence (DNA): TGTGCCAGCTCAGAAAACCGGGACAGGGAGGCCACTGAAGCTTTCTTT. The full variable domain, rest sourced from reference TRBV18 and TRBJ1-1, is NAGVMQNPRHLVRRRGQEARLRCSPMKGHSHVYWYRQLPEEGLKFMVYLQKENIIDESGMPKERFSAEFPKEGPSILRIQQVVRGDSAAYFCASSENRDREATEAFFGQGTRLTVV.

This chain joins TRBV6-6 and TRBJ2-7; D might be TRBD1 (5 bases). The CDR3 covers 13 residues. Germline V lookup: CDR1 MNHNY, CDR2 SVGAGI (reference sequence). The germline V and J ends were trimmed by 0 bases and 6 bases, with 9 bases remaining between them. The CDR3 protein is CASSYSTVGEQYF. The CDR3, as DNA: TGTGCCAGCAGTTACTCGACAGTAGGCGAGCAGTACTTC.

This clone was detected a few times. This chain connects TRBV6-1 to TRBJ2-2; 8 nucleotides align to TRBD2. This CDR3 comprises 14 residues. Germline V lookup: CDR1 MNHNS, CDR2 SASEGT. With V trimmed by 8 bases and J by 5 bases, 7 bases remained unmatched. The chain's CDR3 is CASDLAGSTGELFF. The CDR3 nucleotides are TGTGCCAGCGACTTAGCGGGATCTACCGGGGAGCTGTTTTTT.

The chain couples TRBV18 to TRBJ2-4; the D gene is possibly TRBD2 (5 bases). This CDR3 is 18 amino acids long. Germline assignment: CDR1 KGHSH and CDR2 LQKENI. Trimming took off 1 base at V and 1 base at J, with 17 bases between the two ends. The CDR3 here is CASSPRGIGPGAKNIQYF. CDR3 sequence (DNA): TGTGCCAGCTCACCACGGGGTATTGGGCCGGGGGCCAAAAACATTCAGTACTTC.

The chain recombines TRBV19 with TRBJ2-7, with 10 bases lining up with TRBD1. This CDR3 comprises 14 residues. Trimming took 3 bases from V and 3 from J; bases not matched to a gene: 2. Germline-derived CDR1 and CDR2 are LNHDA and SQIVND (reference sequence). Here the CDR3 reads CASSIRTGGYEQYF. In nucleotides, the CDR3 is TGTGCCAGTAGTATTCGGACAGGGGGCTACGAGCAGTACTTC.

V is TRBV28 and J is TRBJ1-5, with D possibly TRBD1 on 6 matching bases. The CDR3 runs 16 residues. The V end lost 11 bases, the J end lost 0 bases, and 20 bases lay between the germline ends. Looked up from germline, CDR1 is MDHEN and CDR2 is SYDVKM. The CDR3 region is CAAGRGQTYSNQPQHF. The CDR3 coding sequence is TGTGCCGCGGGGCGGGGACAAACCTATAGCAATCAGCCCCAGCATTTT.

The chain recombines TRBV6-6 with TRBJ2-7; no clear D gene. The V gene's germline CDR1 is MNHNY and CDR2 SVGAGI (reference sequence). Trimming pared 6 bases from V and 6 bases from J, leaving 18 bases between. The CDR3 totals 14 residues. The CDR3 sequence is CASSLALGRSEQYF. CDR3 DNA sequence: TGTGCCAGCAGCCTCGCTCTAGGGCGTAGCGAGCAGTACTTC.

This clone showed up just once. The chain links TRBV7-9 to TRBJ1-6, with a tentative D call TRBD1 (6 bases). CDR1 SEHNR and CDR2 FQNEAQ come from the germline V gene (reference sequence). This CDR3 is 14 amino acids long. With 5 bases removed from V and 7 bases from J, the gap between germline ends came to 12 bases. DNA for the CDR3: TGTGCCAGCAGCCACGGACAGCTAAATTCACCCCTCCACTTT. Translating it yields CASSHGQLNSPLHF.

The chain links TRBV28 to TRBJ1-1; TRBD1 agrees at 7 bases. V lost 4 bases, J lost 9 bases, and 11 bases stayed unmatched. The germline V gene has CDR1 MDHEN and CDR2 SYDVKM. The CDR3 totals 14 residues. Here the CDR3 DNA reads TGTGCCAGCAGTTCATATAGGGACAGCGTTCAAGCTTTCTTT. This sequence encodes CASSSYRDSVQAFF.

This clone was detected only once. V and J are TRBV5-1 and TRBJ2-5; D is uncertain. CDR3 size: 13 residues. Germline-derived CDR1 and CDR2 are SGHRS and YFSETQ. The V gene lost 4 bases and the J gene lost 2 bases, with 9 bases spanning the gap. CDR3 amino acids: CASSTDQQETQYF. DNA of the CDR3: TGCGCCAGCAGCACAGACCAACAAGAGACCCAGTACTTC. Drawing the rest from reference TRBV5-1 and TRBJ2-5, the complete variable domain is KAGVTQTPRYLIKTRGQQVTLSCSPISGHRSVSWYQQTPGQGLQFLFEYFSETQRNKGNFPGRFSGRQFSNSRSEMNVSTLELGDSALYLCASSTDQQETQYFGPGTRLLVL.

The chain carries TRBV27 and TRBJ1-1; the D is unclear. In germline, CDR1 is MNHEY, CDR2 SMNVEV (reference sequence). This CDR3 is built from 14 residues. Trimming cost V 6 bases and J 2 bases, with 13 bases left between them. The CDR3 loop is CASSRSGQNTEAFF. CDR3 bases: TGTGCCAGCAGCCGCTCCGGGCAAAACACTGAAGCTTTCTTT.

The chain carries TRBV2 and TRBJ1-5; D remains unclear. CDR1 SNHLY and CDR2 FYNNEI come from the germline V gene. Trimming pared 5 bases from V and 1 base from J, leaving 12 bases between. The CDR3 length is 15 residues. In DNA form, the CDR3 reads TGTGCCAGCAGTTTGCGATGGGCGAGCAATCAGCCCCAGCATTTT. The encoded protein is CASSLRWASNQPQHF.

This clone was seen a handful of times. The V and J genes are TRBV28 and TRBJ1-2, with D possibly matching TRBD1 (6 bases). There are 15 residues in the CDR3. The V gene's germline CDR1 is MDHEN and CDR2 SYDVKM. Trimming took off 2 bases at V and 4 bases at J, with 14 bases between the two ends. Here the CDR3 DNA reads TGTGCCAGCAGTTTAAGGCCGGGGGCTCTCTATGGCTACACCTTC. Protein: CASSLRPGALYGYTF.

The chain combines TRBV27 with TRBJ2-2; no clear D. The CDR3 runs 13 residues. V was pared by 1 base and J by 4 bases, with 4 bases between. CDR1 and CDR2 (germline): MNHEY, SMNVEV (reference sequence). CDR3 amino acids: CASSLFFTGELFF. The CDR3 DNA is TGTGCCAGCAGTTTATTCTTCACCGGGGAGCTGTTTTTT.

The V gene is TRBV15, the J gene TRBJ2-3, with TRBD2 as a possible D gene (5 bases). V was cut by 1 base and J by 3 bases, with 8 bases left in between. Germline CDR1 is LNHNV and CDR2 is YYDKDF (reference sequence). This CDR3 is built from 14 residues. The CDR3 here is CATSRGSGTDTQYF. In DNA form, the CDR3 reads TGTGCCACCAGCAGAGGATCGGGGACAGATACGCAGTATTTT. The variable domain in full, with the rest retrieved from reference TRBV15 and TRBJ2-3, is DAMVIQNPRYQVTQFGKPVTLSCSQTLNHNVMYWYQQKSSQAPKLLFHYYDKDFNNEADTPDNFQSRRPNTSFCFLDIRSPGLGDTAMYLCATSRGSGTDTQYFGPGTRLTVL.

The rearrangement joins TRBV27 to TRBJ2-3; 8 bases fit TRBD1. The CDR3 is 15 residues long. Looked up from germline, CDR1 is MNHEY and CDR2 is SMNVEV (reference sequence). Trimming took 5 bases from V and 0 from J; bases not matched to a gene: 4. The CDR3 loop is CASSRQGTSTDTQYF. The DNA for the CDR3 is TGTGCCAGCAGTAGACAGGGGACCAGCACAGATACGCAGTATTTT.

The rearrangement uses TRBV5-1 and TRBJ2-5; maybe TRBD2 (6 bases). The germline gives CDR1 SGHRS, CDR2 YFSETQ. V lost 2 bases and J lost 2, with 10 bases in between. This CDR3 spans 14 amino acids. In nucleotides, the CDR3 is TGCGCCAGCAGCTTTAGCGGACTACAAGAGACCCAGTACTTC. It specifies CASSFSGLQETQYF. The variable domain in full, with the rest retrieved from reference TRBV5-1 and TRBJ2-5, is KAGVTQTPRYLIKTRGQQVTLSCSPISGHRSVSWYQQTPGQGLQFLFEYFSETQRNKGNFPGRFSGRQFSNSRSEMNVSTLELGDSALYLCASSFSGLQETQYFGPGTRLLVL.

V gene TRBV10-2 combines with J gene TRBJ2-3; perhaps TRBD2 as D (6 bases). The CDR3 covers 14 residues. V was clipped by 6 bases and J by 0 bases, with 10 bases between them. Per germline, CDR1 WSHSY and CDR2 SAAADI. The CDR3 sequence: CASRVSGSTDTQYF. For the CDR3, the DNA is TGCGCCAGCAGAGTCAGCGGGAGCACAGATACGCAGTATTTT.

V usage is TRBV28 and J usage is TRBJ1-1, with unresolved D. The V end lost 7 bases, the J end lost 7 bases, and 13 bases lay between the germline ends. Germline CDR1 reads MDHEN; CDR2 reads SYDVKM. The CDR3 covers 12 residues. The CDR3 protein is CASTINFYEAFF. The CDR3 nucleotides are TGTGCCAGCACGATAAACTTCTATGAAGCTTTCTTT.